A selection of T cell receptor beta chains follows, all from one sample in a study of blood T cell repertoires in COVID-19. Some clones are missing from TCRdb's copy, which holds only in-frame ones; the method was immunoSEQ multiplex PCR. The sample lists 90,000 or so clones, less than 75% seen once, with around 24% in the top ten. The sequenced material came from peripheral blood. The receptors were gathered from a woman aged 60-75 years in a cohort sampled during active or convalescent COVID-19. CDR3s include the opening cysteine and the closing phenylalanine or tryptophan. Each record gives: clone size, J gene, V gene, D gene, CDR3 protein, CDR3 DNA. D genes are given only for firm matches. The size of a clone is reported for some rows only, either as once, few or many, or as a class for expanded clones.

clone size: few
J gene: TRBJ1-3
V gene: TRBV6-2/TRBV6-3
D gene: TRBD1
CDR3 protein: CASSSPGQGSGNTIYF
CDR3 DNA: TGTGCCAGCAGTTCCCCGGGACAGGGCTCTGGAAACACCATATATTTT

clone size: .
J gene: TRBJ2-1
V gene: TRBV11-3
D gene: .
CDR3 protein: CASSLGGGFYNEQFF
CDR3 DNA: TGTGCCAGCAGCTTAGGTGGGGGCTTCTACAATGAGCAGTTCTTC

clone size: few
J gene: TRBJ2-1
V gene: TRBV29-1
D gene: TRBD2
CDR3 protein: CSVQLAGSYNEQFF
CDR3 DNA: TGCAGCGTGCAACTAGCGGGGTCCTACAATGAGCAGTTCTTC

clone size: .
J gene: TRBJ1-1
V gene: TRBV6-1
D gene: .
CDR3 protein: CASSEALRARAFF
CDR3 DNA: TGTGCCAGCAGTGAAGCGCTGAGGGCAAGAGCTTTCTTT

clone size: .
J gene: TRBJ1-1
V gene: TRBV6-5
D gene: .
CDR3 protein: CASSPQGTEAFF
CDR3 DNA: TGTGCCAGCAGTCCCCAGGGTACTGAAGCTTTCTTT

clone size: .
J gene: TRBJ2-1
V gene: TRBV1
D gene: .
CDR3 protein: CTRTDRGPYNEQFF
CDR3 DNA: TGCACCAGAACCGACAGGGGTCCCTACAATGAGCAGTTCTTC

clone size: few
J gene: TRBJ2-5
V gene: TRBV7-2
D gene: .
CDR3 protein: CASSLTAGARQETQYF
CDR3 DNA: TGTGCCAGCAGCTTAACCGCAGGGGCGAGGCAAGAGACCCAGTACTTC

clone size: .
J gene: TRBJ2-3
V gene: TRBV11-2
D gene: .
CDR3 protein: CASINRRVLKYF
CDR3 DNA: TGTGCCAGCATCAACCGCCGGGTCTTAAAGTATTTT

clone size: .
J gene: TRBJ1-6
V gene: TRBV30
D gene: TRBD1
CDR3 protein: CAWSRESGTGNNSPLHF
CDR3 DNA: TGTGCCTGGAGTCGCGAATCCGGGACAGGGAATAATTCACCCCTCCACTTT

clone size: few
J gene: TRBJ2-1
V gene: TRBV13
D gene: TRBD2
CDR3 protein: CASSLGISGFYNEQFF
CDR3 DNA: TGTGCCAGCAGCTTAGGAATTAGCGGGTTCTACAATGAGCAGTTCTTC

clone size: .
J gene: TRBJ2-7
V gene: TRBV18
D gene: .
CDR3 protein: CASSPPDTAYEQYF
CDR3 DNA: TGTGCCAGCTCACCCCCCGACACCGCCTACGAGCAGTACTTC

clone size: .
J gene: TRBJ2-3
V gene: TRBV18
D gene: .
CDR3 protein: CASSPQGSLVFGDTQYF
CDR3 DNA: TGTGCCAGCTCACCTCAGGGTAGCCTCGTTTTTGGAGATACGCAGTATTTT